The table lists the clone carrying this T cell receptor beta chain with a count of one. Trimming shortened V by 9 bases and J by 4 bases, and 10 bases separated the two germline ends. This CDR3 is built from 12 residues. The germline CDR1 and CDR2 sequences are LNHDA and SQIVND (reference sequence). Original processing notes: It was from reference gene primer amplification that nucleated cell counts were estimated. Profiled with immunoSEQ multiplex PCR; TCRdb holds only in-frame clones, not every one. The V and J calls and clone size come from that table; D and trimming were worked out from the DNA. Of 100,000 or so clones in the sample, 85% to 90% were seen once. This specimen comes from a study of blood T cell repertoires in COVID-19. Turning to the study itself: Donors in the United States, Italy and Spain gave samples during acute or convalescent COVID-19. The cDNA or gDNA used as material had been derived from T cells, B-cell-depleted T cells, or PBMCs.

Specimen: peripheral blood. The V call is TRBV19, the J call TRBJ1-5; D is possibly TRBD1 (5 bases). This clonotype originated in a woman aged 55 to 70 in a cohort sampled during active or convalescent COVID-19. CDR3 bases: TGTGCCAGAAGCGGGGGGAATCAGCCCCAGCATTTT. This translates into CARSGGNQPQHF.